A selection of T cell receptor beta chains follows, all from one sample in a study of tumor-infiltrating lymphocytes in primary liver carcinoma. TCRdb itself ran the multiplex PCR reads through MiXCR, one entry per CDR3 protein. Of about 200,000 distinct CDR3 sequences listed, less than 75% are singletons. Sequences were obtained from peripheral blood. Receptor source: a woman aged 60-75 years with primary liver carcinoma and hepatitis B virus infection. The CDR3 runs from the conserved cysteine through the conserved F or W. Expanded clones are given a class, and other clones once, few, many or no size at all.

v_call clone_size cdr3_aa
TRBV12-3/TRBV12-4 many CASSFGGYEQYF
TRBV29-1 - CSVEDGTSKSPYNEQFF
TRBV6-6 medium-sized CASSYYGGQQETQYF
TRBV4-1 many CASRHTGTSGKETQYF
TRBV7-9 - CTSSLLGQASEQYF
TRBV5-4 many CASSANRVGETQYF
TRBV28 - CASSPTSPSYNEQFF
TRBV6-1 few CASSEEGQGGEKLFF
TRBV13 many CASSWGLASGNNEQFF
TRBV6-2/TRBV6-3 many CASSASGAGEETQYF
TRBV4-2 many CASSPVAEGADTQYF
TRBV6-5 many CASSRGQTGNTIYF
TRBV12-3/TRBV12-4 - CAGSSPTSGDNEQSF
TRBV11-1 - CVSSSPTGGSEELFF
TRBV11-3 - CGSSHGRMNTRAFF
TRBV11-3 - CANSLAESPNEQFF
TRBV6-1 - CATSSEGTGSYEQYF
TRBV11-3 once CASSPLAGGADTQHF
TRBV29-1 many CSVAPRRGAQYF
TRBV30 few CACSSQGGHTEAFF
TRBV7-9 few CASSLSANTEAFF
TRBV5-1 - CARSFGTVKETQYF
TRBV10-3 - CAISERTGGASRVAPLHF
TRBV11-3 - CAGNLLPYNEQFF
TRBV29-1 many CSVEDFGGYTEAFF
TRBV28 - CASSPPSGTYEQYF
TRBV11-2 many CASSPDTYYEQYF
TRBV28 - CASSLEGYGYTF
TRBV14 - CASSHFAGAGRLYEQYF
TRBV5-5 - CASSLGVPHNEQFF
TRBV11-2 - CASSPWTQYEQYF
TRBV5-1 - CASRMGQGGSYEQYF
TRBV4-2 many CASSQTTGPNTGELFF
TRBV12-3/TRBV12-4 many CASSLGATDSSYNSPLHF
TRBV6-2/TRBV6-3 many CASSYSRSRIRGRAYNEQFF
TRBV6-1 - CASSPPTSGGRYEQYF
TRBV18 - CASSPPELAHKQYF
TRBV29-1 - CSVESSDTYEQYF
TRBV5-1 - CASSLLSPGLAGVTPSYVQYF
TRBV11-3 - CTSSLAVPTDTQYF
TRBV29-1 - CTDMTGGVNEQFF
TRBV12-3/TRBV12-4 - CASSLQGRAPNTEAFF
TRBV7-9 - CASSPGTERETQYF
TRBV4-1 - CAGSQAGGPSDTQYF
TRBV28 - CASSSRLAGTTSTDTQYF
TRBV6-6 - CASTINYDYTF
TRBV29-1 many CSVELAGYNEQFF
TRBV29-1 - CSFGTTQVTQYF
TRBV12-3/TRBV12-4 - CASSPALPSHGCTF
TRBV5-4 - CANSSGELNTEAFF
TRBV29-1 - CSVEGISGIFRYNEQFF
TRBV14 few CASSQGHDMPQYF
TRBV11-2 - CASSIGTSTDTQHF
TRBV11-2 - CPSSSKAGVLAQYF